These T cell receptor beta chains were read from a single sample in a study of cytomegalovirus exposure and HLA in healthy donors. Using immunoSEQ multiplex PCR, the repertoire was profiled, and TCRdb retains in-frame clones only, with some absent. The repertoire holds about 130,000 clones, approximately 70% seen once, with roughly 1.7% in the top ten. Sequenced material: PBMCs. All receptors derive from a human donor in good health. Both conserved end residues are part of each CDR3. Each record gives: V gene, J gene, D gene, clone size, CDR3 protein, CDR3 DNA. A D gene is named only where the DNA matches it firmly. Part of the rows lack a size; the others show once, few, many or a class for expanded clones.

>TRBV19|TRBJ2-1|TRBD2|-
CASRGLAGGEQFF
TGTGCCAGTAGGGGACTAGCGGGAGGGGAGCAGTTCTTC
>TRBV4-2|TRBJ2-3|-|few
CASSQEGRGSLDTQYF
TGTGCCAGCAGCCAAGAGGGTCGAGGGTCATTAGATACGCAGTATTTT
>TRBV10-3|TRBJ1-1|-|-
CAISGGTEAFF
TGTGCCATCAGTGGAGGCACTGAAGCTTTCTTT
>TRBV7-9|TRBJ2-1|-|-
CASSSAATGNNEQFF
TGTGCCAGCAGCTCGGCCGCTACAGGTAACAATGAGCAGTTCTTC
>TRBV7-2|TRBJ1-4|-|-
CASSSDTYEKLFF
TGTGCCAGCAGCTCCGACACCTATGAAAAACTGTTTTTT
>TRBV6-5|TRBJ1-1|TRBD1|-
CASSPDRVLTEAFF
TGTGCCAGCAGTCCGGACAGGGTTTTAACTGAAGCTTTCTTT
>TRBV7-3|TRBJ1-1|-|-
CASSPNQGGDTEAFF
TGTGCCAGCAGCCCCAACCAGGGAGGGGACACTGAAGCTTTCTTT
>TRBV5-1|TRBJ2-3|TRBD2|few
CASSLFPTGTSLRPDTQYF
TGCGCCAGCAGCTTGTTTCCGACAGGGACTAGCCTTAGGCCAGATACGCAGTATTTT
>TRBV18|TRBJ2-3|TRBD1|-
CASSHRGAKDTQYF
TGTGCCAGCTCACACAGGGGCGCCAAAGATACGCAGTATTTT
>TRBV18|TRBJ2-2|-|-
CASSPRAGLNTGELFF
TGTGCCAGCTCACCACGGGCGGGGCTCAACACCGGGGAGCTGTTTTTT
>TRBV7-2|TRBJ2-3|TRBD1|once
CASSSIGGTGGSTDTQYF
TGTGCCAGCAGCTCAATAGGGGGGACAGGGGGGAGCACAGATACGCAGTATTTT
>TRBV5-5|TRBJ1-5|TRBD1|-
CASRDTGQGRDQPQHF
TGTGCCAGCAGAGATACTGGACAGGGTAGGGATCAGCCCCAGCATTTT
>TRBV19|TRBJ1-5|-|-
CASKGEGYQPQHF
TGTGCCAGTAAGGGGGAAGGATATCAGCCCCAGCATTTT
>TRBV18|TRBJ1-4|TRBD1|-
CASSPGDRGELFF
TGTGCCAGCTCACCGGGCGACAGGGGTGAACTGTTTTTT
>TRBV5-3|TRBJ1-5|-|-
CARSGPSNQPQHF
TGTGCCAGAAGCGGGCCCAGCAATCAGCCCCAGCATTTT
>TRBV15|TRBJ2-5|-|-
CATSRGGQETQYF
TGTGCCACCAGCAGGGGCGGGCAAGAGACCCAGTACTTC
>TRBV18|TRBJ2-3|TRBD1|once
CASSDWDRGKVDTQYF
TGTGCCAGCTCGGATTGGGACAGGGGGAAGGTAGATACGCAGTATTTT
>TRBV21-1|TRBJ2-3|-|few
CASSKRPLSGRAQLGTDTQYF
TGTGCCAGCAGCAAAAGGCCCCTCAGCGGGAGGGCCCAATTGGGCACAGATACGCAGTATTTT
>TRBV2|TRBJ2-3|TRBD2|-
CASSVLAGSSTDTQYF
TGTGCCAGCAGTGTCCTAGCGGGATCTAGCACAGATACGCAGTATTTT
>TRBV11-2|TRBJ2-7|TRBD1|-
CASSLGTGLYEQYF
TGTGCCAGCAGCTTAGGGACAGGCCTCTACGAGCAGTACTTC